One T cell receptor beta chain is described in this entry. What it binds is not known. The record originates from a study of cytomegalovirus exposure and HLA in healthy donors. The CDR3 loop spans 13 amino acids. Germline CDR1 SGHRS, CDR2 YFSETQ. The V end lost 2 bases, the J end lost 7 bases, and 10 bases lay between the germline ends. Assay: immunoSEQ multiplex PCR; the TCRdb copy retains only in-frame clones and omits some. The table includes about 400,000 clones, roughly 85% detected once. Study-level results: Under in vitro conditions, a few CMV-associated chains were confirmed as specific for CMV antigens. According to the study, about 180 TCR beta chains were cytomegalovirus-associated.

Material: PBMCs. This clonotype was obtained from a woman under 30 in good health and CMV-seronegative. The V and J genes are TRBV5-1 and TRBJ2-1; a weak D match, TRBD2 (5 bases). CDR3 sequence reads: CASSFPRGNEQFF. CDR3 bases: TGCGCCAGCAGCTTCCCCCGAGGGAATGAGCAGTTCTTC.